This TCR beta chain was profiled in a study of graft-versus-host responses after intestinal transplantation. Study summary: Induction with anti-thymocyte globulin, then tacrolimus and steroids for about 3 years, was given to all recipients. Whole-study findings and limits: Early after transplant, HvG clones declined as circulating GvH clones peaked.

Germline V gives CDR1 SGHAT, CDR2 FQNNGV. The CDR3 has 12 amino acids. Trimming pared 4 bases from V and 7 bases from J, leaving 10 bases between. Profiling relied on immunoSEQ multiplex PCR, and the TCRdb table lists in-frame clones only, not all of them. The data contain 84,000 or so clones, 82% of them singletons. As to this clone: The antigen is unknown.

The chain has TRBV11-2 and TRBJ2-5; tentative D call: TRBD1 (5 bases). This TCR was sampled from a human donor who received an intestinal transplant. The input for sequencing was unstimulated CD4+ T cells sorted from spleen or lymph node cells, taken before intestinal transplant. The CDR3 DNA reads TGTGCCAGCAGCTCCAGGGAAGTGACCCAGTACTTC. This codes for CASSSREVTQYF.